This T cell receptor beta chain is from a study of breast tumors, draining lymph nodes, adjacent tissues. The study's findings and limits: That most tumor T cells come from lymph nodes remained unproven. Tumors had less TCR diversity than lymph nodes, more than nontumor tissue. Findings are consistent with lymph node origin and intratumoral expansion of most tumor T cells. Luminal-like breast cancer showed significantly greater tumor-nontumor repertoire similarity than basal-like breast cancer did.

Concerning this clonotype: Its antigen is currently unknown.

TCRdb redid the calling of the multiplex PCR reads with MiXCR, one entry per CDR3 protein. The data show 60,000 to 65,000 distinct CDR3 sequences, with less than 75% seen just once and around 19% held by the top ten. There are 16 residues in the CDR3. Trimming stripped 2 bases from V and 1 base from J, with 10 bases between. The germline V gene has CDR1 KGHDR and CDR2 SFDVKD. Sequencing used breast tumor tissue. The clonotype originates from a female donor with breast cancer. Some clones in this sample may be carry-over from other donors' samples. The genes are TRBV24-1 and TRBJ2-2; D may be TRBD1 (6 bases). The CDR3 DNA is TGTGCCACCAGTGATTCCAGGGGCCTGAACACCGGGGAGCTGTTTTTT. Protein sequence: CATSDSRGLNTGELFF.